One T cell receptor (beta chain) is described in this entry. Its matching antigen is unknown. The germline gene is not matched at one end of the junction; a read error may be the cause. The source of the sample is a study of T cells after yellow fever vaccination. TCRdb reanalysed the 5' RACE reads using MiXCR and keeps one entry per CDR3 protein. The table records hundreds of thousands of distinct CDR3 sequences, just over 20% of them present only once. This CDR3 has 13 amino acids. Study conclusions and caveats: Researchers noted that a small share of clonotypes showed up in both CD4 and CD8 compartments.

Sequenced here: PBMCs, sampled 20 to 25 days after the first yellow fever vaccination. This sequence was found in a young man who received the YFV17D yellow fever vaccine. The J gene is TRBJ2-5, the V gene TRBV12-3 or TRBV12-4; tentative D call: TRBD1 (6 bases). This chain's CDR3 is CSSSPGIGGTQYF. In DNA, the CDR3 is TGTTCCAGCAGTCCAGGGATAGGGGGGACCCAGTACTTC.